The rows below give T cell receptor beta chains drawn from one sample of a study of blood T cells in healthy people across ages. Via MiXCR, TCRdb re-called the 5' RACE reads, giving one row per CDR3 protein. The sample holds roughly 500,000 distinct CDR3 sequences, approximately 30% seen once. What was sequenced was blood. The receptors originated from a woman in her 70s in good health. The CDR3 runs from the conserved cysteine through the conserved F or W. The D gene is left open where the match is weak. Some rows mark clone size as missing; the rest say once, few, many or name a class of expanded clone.

D gene: TRBD1
J gene: TRBJ2-7
CDR3 length: 13
V gene: TRBV20-1
clone size: few
CDR3 protein: CSAVQGARDEQYF
CDR3 DNA: TGCAGTGCTGTGCAGGGGGCGCGAGACGAGCAGTACTTC

D gene: -
J gene: TRBJ2-1
CDR3 length: 15
V gene: TRBV5-1
clone size: few
CDR3 protein: CASSLSSGVTNEQFF
CDR3 DNA: TGCGCCAGCAGCTTGAGCTCAGGGGTAACAAATGAGCAGTTCTTC

D gene: -
J gene: TRBJ2-3
CDR3 length: 17
V gene: TRBV7-9
clone size: -
CDR3 protein: CASSFDLSGVQGDTQYF
CDR3 DNA: TGTGCCAGCAGCTTTGATTTGTCGGGGGTACAGGGAGATACGCAGTATTTT

D gene: TRBD2
J gene: TRBJ2-5
CDR3 length: 14
V gene: TRBV20-1
clone size: -
CDR3 protein: CSARSGEDQETQYF
CDR3 DNA: TGCAGTGCCCGTAGCGGGGAAGACCAAGAGACCCAGTACTTC

D gene: TRBD1
J gene: TRBJ2-7
CDR3 length: 16
V gene: TRBV20-1
clone size: -
CDR3 protein: CSARSASGTEGYEQYF
CDR3 DNA: TGCAGTGCTAGATCTGCGTCCGGGACAGAAGGCTACGAGCAGTACTTC

D gene: -
J gene: TRBJ1-6
CDR3 length: 16
V gene: TRBV6-6
clone size: few
CDR3 protein: CASSLDRDSYNSPLHF
CDR3 DNA: TGTGCCAGCAGCCTCGACAGAGACTCCTATAATTCACCCCTCCACTTT

D gene: TRBD1
J gene: TRBJ1-2
CDR3 length: 15
V gene: TRBV20-1
clone size: -
CDR3 protein: CSAIQADRANDGYTF
CDR3 DNA: TGCAGTGCTATTCAGGCAGACAGGGCAAACGATGGCTACACCTTC

D gene: -
J gene: TRBJ2-2
CDR3 length: 15
V gene: TRBV9
clone size: -
CDR3 protein: CASSVSGVVTGELFF
CDR3 DNA: TGTGCCAGCAGCGTATCGGGGGTAGTGACCGGGGAGCTGTTTTTT

D gene: TRBD2
J gene: TRBJ2-3
CDR3 length: 15
V gene: TRBV20-1
clone size: few
CDR3 protein: CSASTLAGYRDTQYF
CDR3 DNA: TGCAGTGCATCAACTCTAGCGGGATATCGTGATACGCAGTATTTT

D gene: TRBD2
J gene: TRBJ2-1
CDR3 length: 19
V gene: TRBV7-8
clone size: -
CDR3 protein: CASSLAHSLRTSGGYEQFF
CDR3 DNA: TGTGCCAGCAGCTTAGCGCATTCCCTAAGGACTAGCGGGGGGTATGAGCAGTTCTTC

D gene: -
J gene: TRBJ2-7
CDR3 length: 14
V gene: TRBV15
clone size: few
CDR3 protein: CATGRADFGYEQYF
CDR3 DNA: TGTGCCACCGGCAGAGCCGACTTTGGGTACGAGCAGTACTTC

D gene: TRBD1
J gene: TRBJ2-3
CDR3 length: 17
V gene: TRBV5-1
clone size: few
CDR3 protein: CASSLAGQPESGDTQYF
CDR3 DNA: TGCGCCAGCAGCTTGGCGGGACAGCCGGAGTCGGGAGATACGCAGTATTTT

D gene: -
J gene: TRBJ1-5
CDR3 length: 12
V gene: TRBV6-4
clone size: once
CDR3 protein: CASSDSRRTQHF
CDR3 DNA: TGTGCCAGCAGTGATTCCCGTCGAACCCAGCATTTT

D gene: -
J gene: TRBJ2-1
CDR3 length: 12
V gene: TRBV25-1
clone size: -
CDR3 protein: CASSEFGPKQFF
CDR3 DNA: TGTGCCAGCAGTGAATTCGGCCCGAAGCAGTTCTTC

D gene: -
J gene: TRBJ2-1
CDR3 length: 16
V gene: TRBV20-1
clone size: once
CDR3 protein: CSASSGGGRSYNEQFF
CDR3 DNA: TGCAGTGCTAGTTCCGGGGGAGGACGCTCCTACAATGAGCAGTTCTTC

D gene: TRBD2
J gene: TRBJ2-1
CDR3 length: 17
V gene: TRBV7-2
clone size: -
CDR3 protein: CASSALLLAGGRNEQFF
CDR3 DNA: TGTGCCAGCAGCGCGCTCCTCTTAGCGGGGGGGCGTAATGAGCAGTTCTTC

D gene: -
J gene: TRBJ2-7
CDR3 length: 14
V gene: TRBV11-3
clone size: -
CDR3 protein: CASSKDPGVYEQYF
CDR3 DNA: TGTGCCAGCAGCAAGGACCCTGGGGTATACGAGCAGTACTTC

D gene: -
J gene: TRBJ2-7
CDR3 length: 13
V gene: TRBV5-1
clone size: few
CDR3 protein: CASSQDLVYEQYF
CDR3 DNA: TGCGCCAGCAGCCAAGATCTGGTCTACGAGCAGTACTTC

D gene: -
J gene: TRBJ2-3
CDR3 length: 14
V gene: TRBV19
clone size: -
CDR3 protein: CASSPGVYTDTQYF
CDR3 DNA: TGTGCCAGTAGCCCCGGGGTCTACACAGATACGCAGTATTTT

D gene: -
J gene: TRBJ1-2
CDR3 length: 12
V gene: TRBV29-1
clone size: -
CDR3 protein: CSVGRLNYGYTF
CDR3 DNA: TGCAGCGTGGGACGGCTAAACTATGGCTACACCTTC

D gene: -
J gene: TRBJ2-3
CDR3 length: 13
V gene: TRBV6-5
clone size: -
CDR3 protein: CASSWGAGDTQYF
CDR3 DNA: TGTGCCAGCAGTTGGGGGGCCGGAGATACGCAGTATTTT

D gene: -
J gene: TRBJ2-7
CDR3 length: 12
V gene: TRBV7-9
clone size: many
CDR3 protein: CASSPDYYEQYF
CDR3 DNA: TGTGCCAGCAGCCCTGACTACTACGAGCAGTACTTC

D gene: -
J gene: TRBJ2-1
CDR3 length: 13
V gene: TRBV5-5
clone size: few
CDR3 protein: CASSFTVGNEQFF
CDR3 DNA: TGTGCCAGCAGCTTTACAGTAGGCAATGAGCAGTTCTTC

D gene: -
J gene: TRBJ2-1
CDR3 length: 14
V gene: TRBV6-2/TRBV6-3
clone size: -
CDR3 protein: CASSYAQATNEQFF
CDR3 DNA: TGTGCCAGCAGTTACGCGCAGGCAACCAATGAGCAGTTCTTC

D gene: -
J gene: TRBJ2-5
CDR3 length: 13
V gene: TRBV20-1
clone size: few
CDR3 protein: CSASTSVGKTQYF
CDR3 DNA: TGCAGTGCGTCGACCAGCGTGGGAAAGACCCAGTACTTC

D gene: -
J gene: TRBJ2-3
CDR3 length: 13
V gene: TRBV7-2
clone size: -
CDR3 protein: CASSWAGMDTQYF
CDR3 DNA: TGTGCCAGCAGCTGGGCAGGGATGGATACGCAGTATTTT

D gene: -
J gene: TRBJ1-1
CDR3 length: 14
V gene: TRBV29-1
clone size: -
CDR3 protein: CSVARGTWNTEAFF
CDR3 DNA: TGCAGCGTTGCTCGGGGGACATGGAACACTGAAGCTTTCTTT

D gene: -
J gene: TRBJ2-1
CDR3 length: 15
V gene: TRBV5-1
clone size: -
CDR3 protein: CASSLGDGEVGEQFF
CDR3 DNA: TGCGCCAGCAGCTTGGGGGACGGGGAAGTCGGTGAGCAGTTCTTC

D gene: TRBD1
J gene: TRBJ1-4
CDR3 length: 15
V gene: TRBV7-9
clone size: -
CDR3 protein: CASSLQGPFNEKLFF
CDR3 DNA: TGTGCCAGCAGCCTACAGGGGCCTTTTAATGAAAAACTGTTTTTT

D gene: -
J gene: TRBJ2-1
CDR3 length: 14
V gene: TRBV24-1
clone size: -
CDR3 protein: CATSDSGDYNEQFF
CDR3 DNA: TGTGCCACCAGTGATTCTGGGGATTACAATGAGCAGTTCTTC

D gene: -
J gene: TRBJ1-4
CDR3 length: 15
V gene: TRBV10-3
clone size: -
CDR3 protein: CAISEIDSQPEKLFF
CDR3 DNA: TGTGCCATCAGTGAGATTGACAGCCAACCTGAAAAACTGTTTTTT

D gene: TRBD1
J gene: TRBJ2-5
CDR3 length: 16
V gene: TRBV5-1
clone size: -
CDR3 protein: CASSLDGTGRSETQYF
CDR3 DNA: TGCGCCAGCAGCTTGGACGGGACAGGGCGATCGGAGACCCAGTACTTC

D gene: -
J gene: TRBJ2-5
CDR3 length: 12
V gene: TRBV2
clone size: many
CDR3 protein: CATDTVEKTQYF
CDR3 DNA: TGTGCCACCGACACTGTCGAGAAGACCCAGTACTTC

D gene: -
J gene: TRBJ1-1
CDR3 length: 13
V gene: TRBV7-9
clone size: few
CDR3 protein: CASSLTSNTEAFF
CDR3 DNA: TGTGCCAGCAGCCTCACTTCGAACACTGAAGCTTTCTTT

D gene: -
J gene: TRBJ2-7
CDR3 length: 15
V gene: TRBV7-2
clone size: -
CDR3 protein: CASSLAPLEDYEQYF
CDR3 DNA: TGTGCCAGCAGCTTAGCCCCATTAGAAGACTACGAGCAGTACTTC

D gene: -
J gene: TRBJ2-2
CDR3 length: 13
V gene: TRBV6-6
clone size: -
CDR3 protein: CASSYFDPGELFF
CDR3 DNA: TGTGCCAGCAGTTATTTCGACCCGGGGGAGCTGTTTTTT

D gene: TRBD1
J gene: TRBJ2-1
CDR3 length: 13
V gene: TRBV7-7
clone size: few
CDR3 protein: CASSRGFANEQFF
CDR3 DNA: TGTGCTAGCAGCAGGGGGTTCGCGAATGAGCAGTTCTTC

D gene: -
J gene: TRBJ1-2
CDR3 length: 12
V gene: TRBV7-2
clone size: few
CDR3 protein: CASSLVFGLYTF
CDR3 DNA: TGTGCCAGCAGCTTAGTGTTTGGTCTCTACACCTTC

D gene: -
J gene: TRBJ2-5
CDR3 length: 14
V gene: TRBV6-5
clone size: -
CDR3 protein: CASSPVQRQETQYF
CDR3 DNA: TGTGCCAGCAGCCCGGTTCAGAGGCAAGAGACCCAGTACTTC

D gene: TRBD1
J gene: TRBJ1-4
CDR3 length: 14
V gene: TRBV6-1
clone size: -
CDR3 protein: CASSRDRVKEKLFF
CDR3 DNA: TGTGCCAGCAGCCGGGACAGGGTAAAAGAAAAACTGTTTTTT

D gene: -
J gene: TRBJ2-1
CDR3 length: 11
V gene: TRBV20-1
clone size: few
CDR3 protein: CSAPRYNEQFF
CDR3 DNA: TGCAGTGCTCCGCGGTACAATGAGCAGTTCTTC

D gene: -
J gene: TRBJ2-5
CDR3 length: 12
V gene: TRBV6-2/TRBV6-3
clone size: -
CDR3 protein: CASSRSTETQYF
CDR3 DNA: TGTGCCAGCAGTAGATCTACGGAGACCCAGTACTTC

D gene: -
J gene: TRBJ2-3
CDR3 length: 15
V gene: TRBV20-1
clone size: -
CDR3 protein: CSASRSRGSTDTQYF
CDR3 DNA: TGCAGTGCTAGCCGGTCCCGGGGGAGCACAGATACGCAGTATTTT

D gene: -
J gene: TRBJ2-1
CDR3 length: 14
V gene: TRBV5-1
clone size: few
CDR3 protein: CASSLERTYNEQFF
CDR3 DNA: TGCGCCAGCAGCTTGGAGCGGACTTACAATGAGCAGTTCTTC

D gene: -
J gene: TRBJ2-7
CDR3 length: 17
V gene: TRBV7-7
clone size: -
CDR3 protein: CASSLISNGISLHEQYF
CDR3 DNA: TGTGCTAGCAGCTTAATTTCAAATGGGATCAGCCTCCACGAGCAGTACTTC

D gene: TRBD1
J gene: TRBJ2-5
CDR3 length: 16
V gene: TRBV27
clone size: -
CDR3 protein: CASSLKGQGASETQYF
CDR3 DNA: TGTGCCAGCAGTTTAAAGGGACAGGGGGCGTCAGAGACCCAGTACTTC

D gene: -
J gene: TRBJ1-5
CDR3 length: 15
V gene: TRBV7-9
clone size: -
CDR3 protein: CASSPNSNSNQPQHF
CDR3 DNA: TGTGCCAGCAGCCCCAACTCTAATAGCAATCAGCCCCAGCATTTT

D gene: -
J gene: TRBJ2-4
CDR3 length: 19
V gene: TRBV25-1
clone size: -
CDR3 protein: CASSELISGYPRGKNIQYF
CDR3 DNA: TGTGCCAGCAGTGAATTGATTAGCGGATACCCAAGGGGCAAAAACATTCAGTACTTC

D gene: -
J gene: TRBJ2-7
CDR3 length: 14
V gene: TRBV7-3
clone size: few
CDR3 protein: CASSLNGDTYEQYF
CDR3 DNA: TGTGCCAGCAGCTTAAACGGGGATACCTACGAGCAGTACTTC

D gene: TRBD2
J gene: TRBJ2-3
CDR3 length: 18
V gene: TRBV7-2
clone size: -
CDR3 protein: CASSLDGSGGAHTDTQYF
CDR3 DNA: TGTGCCAGCAGCTTAGATGGAAGCGGGGGGGCCCACACAGATACGCAGTATTTT

D gene: TRBD2
J gene: TRBJ2-7
CDR3 length: 15
V gene: TRBV5-1
clone size: few
CDR3 protein: CASSSRTSGDHEQYF
CDR3 DNA: TGCGCCAGCAGCTCCAGGACTAGCGGGGACCACGAGCAGTACTTC

D gene: -
J gene: TRBJ1-2
CDR3 length: 15
V gene: TRBV3-1
clone size: -
CDR3 protein: CASSHTSAGDHGYTF
CDR3 DNA: TGTGCCAGCAGCCACACATCAGCAGGGGATCATGGCTACACCTTC

D gene: TRBD1
J gene: TRBJ1-5
CDR3 length: 17
V gene: TRBV18
clone size: -
CDR3 protein: CANSPTHGTGSGQPQHF
CDR3 DNA: TGTGCCAACTCACCGACTCACGGGACAGGCTCGGGTCAGCCCCAGCATTTT

D gene: TRBD1
J gene: TRBJ1-1
CDR3 length: 14
V gene: TRBV6-5
clone size: -
CDR3 protein: CASRSQGANTEAFF
CDR3 DNA: TGTGCCAGCAGAAGCCAGGGGGCGAACACTGAAGCTTTCTTT

D gene: -
J gene: TRBJ2-1
CDR3 length: 13
V gene: TRBV11-3
clone size: few
CDR3 protein: CASSRTWDGEQFF
CDR3 DNA: TGTGCCAGCAGCCGAACATGGGACGGTGAGCAGTTCTTC

D gene: -
J gene: TRBJ1-2
CDR3 length: 14
V gene: TRBV27
clone size: -
CDR3 protein: CASSFRAVEGGYTF
CDR3 DNA: TGTGCCAGCAGTTTCAGGGCGGTGGAGGGTGGCTACACCTTC

D gene: -
J gene: TRBJ2-7
CDR3 length: 18
V gene: TRBV7-2
clone size: -
CDR3 protein: CASSLGTGSQLSTYEQYF
CDR3 DNA: TGTGCCAGCAGCTTAGGAACAGGTAGTCAGTTAAGTACCTACGAGCAGTACTTC

D gene: -
J gene: TRBJ1-1
CDR3 length: 15
V gene: TRBV20-1
clone size: -
CDR3 protein: CSARDRGSMNTEAFF
CDR3 DNA: TGCAGTGCTAGAGATAGGGGCAGTATGAACACTGAAGCTTTCTTT

D gene: TRBD1
J gene: TRBJ2-1
CDR3 length: 13
V gene: TRBV20-1
clone size: -
CDR3 protein: CSAPGTGGLEQFF
CDR3 DNA: TGCAGTGCCCCGGGGACAGGGGGGCTTGAGCAGTTCTTC